This passage covers 19 T cell receptor beta chains from one sample sequenced in a study of cytomegalovirus exposure and HLA in healthy donors. PCR primers comprised 60 Vbeta and 13 Jbeta primers. Generated by immunoSEQ multiplex PCR, the TCRdb table keeps only in-frame clones and is missing some. The listing records tens of thousands of clones. The specimen sequenced was PBMCs. The source is a man aged 50 to 60 in good health and CMV-seronegative.

Of note for this clone: In the same sample, other DNA sequences code for this CDR3. This chain links TRBV18 with TRBJ1-2, with D tentatively TRBD1 (6 bases). Germline loops: CDR1 KGHSH, CDR2 LQKENI. There are 16 residues in the CDR3. V lost 0 bases and J lost 2, with 13 bases in between. CDR3 loop: CASSPPRGQGNYGYTF. The CDR3 bases are TGTGCCAGCTCACCACCGAGGGGACAAGGGAACTATGGCTACACCTTC. The variable domain in full, completed from reference TRBV18 and TRBJ1-2, reads NAGVMQNPRHLVRRRGQEARLRCSPMKGHSHVYWYRQLPEEGLKFMVYLQKENIIDESGMPKERFSAEFPKEGPSILRIQQVVRGDSAAYFCASSPPRGQGNYGYTFGSGTRLTVV.

In DNA form, the CDR3 reads TGCGCCAGCAGCTTGTATCGCGATGACTATGGCTACACCTTC. Its translation: CASSLYRDDYGYTF. The gene calls are TRBV5-1 and TRBJ1-2; D is uncertain. Trimming removed 1 base from V and 3 bases from J, with 10 bases in between. Germline V CDR1 and CDR2: SGHRS, YFSETQ. This CDR3 is 14 amino acids long.

The chain couples TRBV29-1 to TRBJ2-3; 8 bases are a match to TRBD2. Germline V gene sequence: CDR1 SQVTM, CDR2 ANQGSEA. The CDR3 is 15 residues long. With 7 bases clipped from V and 4 bases from J, the junction kept 13 bases outside the gene matches. CDR3 DNA: TGCAGCGCAACCTCCGCCGGGGGGGCATCAGATACGCAGTATTTT. This sequence encodes CSATSAGGASDTQYF.

Points on this clone: An end of the junction does not agree with germline; a read error may underlie this. Within the sample, other DNA sequences also encode this same CDR3. The chain uses TRBV5-1 and TRBJ2-2; D is possibly TRBD2 (7 bases). The CDR3 length is 15 residues. Germline V gene lookup returns CDR1 SGHRS and CDR2 YFSETQ. The CDR3 loop reads CASRPAGADTGELFF. CDR3 DNA sequence: TGCGCTAGCAGGCCGGCGGGGGCAGACACCGGGGAGCTGTTTTTT. Full variable domain (rest looked up from reference TRBV5-1 and TRBJ2-2): KAGVTQTPRYLIKTRGQQVTLSCSPISGHRSVSWYQQTPGQGLQFLFEYFSETQRNKGNFPGRFSGRQFSNSRSEMNVSTLELGDSALYLCASRPAGADTGELFFGEGSRLTVL.

The genes are TRBV10-1 and TRBJ2-5; the D gene is possibly TRBD2 (6 bases). The DNA end is a closer match to TRBJ2-7, so the J assignment may be wrong. The CDR3 loop spans 15 amino acids. In germline, CDR1 is WNHNN, CDR2 SYGVQD (reference sequence). In DNA, the CDR3 is TGCGCCAGCAGTGAAGGTCTGGGACTCACCTACGAGCAGTACTTC. Protein: CASSEGLGLTYEQYF.

The V call is TRBV5-1, the J call TRBJ2-2, with a tentative D call TRBD1 (6 bases). The CDR3 runs 15 residues. Trimming took 0 bases from V and 5 from J, leaving 11 bases between them. CDR1 is SGHRS and CDR2 is YFSETQ in the germline V gene. This CDR3 reads CASSLGQGTTGELFF. The CDR3 nucleotides read TGCGCCAGCAGCTTGGGGCAGGGGACGACCGGGGAGCTGTTTTTT. The full variable domain, in which reference TRBV5-1 and TRBJ2-2 provide the parts outside the CDR3, is KAGVTQTPRYLIKTRGQQVTLSCSPISGHRSVSWYQQTPGQGLQFLFEYFSETQRNKGNFPGRFSGRQFSNSRSEMNVSTLELGDSALYLCASSLGQGTTGELFFGEGSRLTVL.

The rearrangement uses TRBV25-1 and TRBJ2-2, with D unclear. The CDR3 length is 13 residues. Trimming pared 7 bases from V and 5 bases from J, leaving 11 bases between. The germline gives CDR1 MGHDK, CDR2 SYGVNS. The CDR3 protein is CASKWSSTGELFF. For the CDR3, the DNA is TGTGCCAGCAAATGGAGTTCGACCGGGGAGCTGTTTTTT. Together with reference TRBV25-1 and TRBJ2-2, the CDR3 gives the full variable domain: EADIYQTPRYLVIGTGKKITLECSQTMGHDKMYWYQQDPGMELHLIHYSYGVNSTEKGDLSSESTVSRIRTEHFPLTLESARPSHTSQYLCASKWSSTGELFFGEGSRLTVL.

This rearrangement joins TRBV7-2 to TRBJ2-5, with 7 bases lining up with TRBD2. With 0 bases clipped from V and 1 base from J, the junction kept 11 bases outside the gene matches. Germline V CDR1 and CDR2: SGHTA, FQGNSA. The CDR3 has 18 residues. CDR3 residues: CASSLAGGSGAFQETQYF. CDR3 sequence (DNA): TGTGCCAGCAGCTTAGCGGGCGGCAGCGGGGCATTCCAAGAGACCCAGTACTTC.

This chain links TRBV7-6 with TRBJ2-1, with no clear D. The ends were cut back, 0 bases at V and 4 bases at J, with 13 bases in the middle. The CDR3 has 16 residues. Germline V lookup: CDR1 SGHVS, CDR2 FNYEAQ. This CDR3 reads CASSLALQTTYNEQFF. The CDR3 DNA follows: TGTGCCAGCAGCTTAGCGCTACAGACAACTTACAATGAGCAGTTCTTC.

The chain combines TRBV25-1 with TRBJ2-3; possibly TRBD1 for D (6 bases). Trimming left V 2 bases short and J 2 bases short, with 17 bases between. This CDR3 contains 17 residues. Germline V lookup: CDR1 MGHDK, CDR2 SYGVNS. The CDR3 reads CASSERQLQGHTDTQYF. Written as DNA, the CDR3 is TGTGCCAGCAGTGAAAGACAGCTTCAGGGACACACAGATACGCAGTATTTT.

Regarding this clone: At one end, the junction sequence differs from germline, possibly due to a read error. The CDR3 loop is CASSLAGTGIGEQFF. The CDR3 DNA reads as TGTGCTAGCAGCTTAGCCGGGACAGGTATAGGGGAGCAGTTCTTC. This chain joins TRBV7-7 and TRBJ2-1; 8 bases map to TRBD1. Per the germline V gene, CDR1 is SSHAT and CDR2 is FNYEAQ (reference sequence). This CDR3 has 15 amino acids.

V gene TRBV7-9 combines with J gene TRBJ1-5; D not resolved. There are 12 residues in the CDR3. CDR1 and CDR2 from the germline V gene are SEHNR and FQNEAQ (reference sequence). V lost 4 bases and J lost 4, with 5 bases in between. CDR3: CASSSLNQPQHF. Here the CDR3 DNA reads TGTGCCAGCAGCTCCCTGAATCAGCCCCAGCATTTT. The full variable domain, completed using reference TRBV7-9 and TRBJ1-5, is DTGVSQNPRHKITKRGQNVTFRCDPISEHNRLYWYRQTLGQGPEFLTYFQNEAQLEKSRLLSDRFSAERPKGSFSTLEIQRTEQGDSAMYLCASSSLNQPQHFGDGTRLSIL.

The chain recombines TRBV2 with TRBJ2-7; possibly TRBD2 for D (6 bases). Germline V gene sequence: CDR1 SNHLY, CDR2 FYNNEI. This CDR3 comprises 14 residues. V was clipped by 8 bases and J by 3 bases, with 17 bases between them. In DNA, the CDR3 is TGTGCCAGCGTACTCCGGGGGAGAGACTACGAGCAGTACTTC. This sequence encodes CASVLRGRDYEQYF.

The V gene is TRBV28, the J gene TRBJ2-6; D might be TRBD2 (6 bases). The V gene's germline CDR1 is MDHEN and CDR2 SYDVKM. V lost 1 base, J lost 1 base, and 17 bases lay in between. CDR3 length equals 19 residues. CDR3 region: CASSLLPVIGTSGANVLTF. Written as DNA, the CDR3 is TGTGCCAGCAGTTTATTACCGGTTATAGGGACTTCTGGGGCCAACGTCCTGACTTTC.

This chain links TRBV7-2 with TRBJ1-6, with a possible D match to TRBD1 (5 bases). The V and J ends lost 2 bases and 6 bases respectively, with 8 bases between them. This CDR3 region has 14 residues. CDR1 is SGHTA and CDR2 is FQGNSA in the germline V gene. CDR3 sequence reads: CASSLSTANSPLHF. For the CDR3, the DNA is TGTGCCAGCAGCTTATCGACAGCTAATTCACCCCTCCACTTT.

The chain uses TRBV5-4 and TRBJ1-1, with TRBD1 matching over 7 bases. This CDR3 region has 17 residues. CDR1 and CDR2 from the germline V gene are SGHNT and YYREEE (reference sequence). After removal of 2 bases from V and 1 base from J, the junction contained 11 bases not matched to a gene. The CDR3 DNA follows: TGTGCCAGCAGCTTAACCCGGGACAGTAACCCGAACACTGAAGCTTTCTTT. This codes for CASSLTRDSNPNTEAFF.

The chain recombines TRBV30 with TRBJ1-6, with 7 bases aligning to TRBD1. This CDR3 is 14 amino acids long. Germline V gene data show CDR1 as GTSNPN and CDR2 as SVGIG (reference sequence). V shed 5 bases, J shed 14 bases, and the junction held 15 bases outside the gene matches. CDR3 amino acids: CAWGTSGTAGTLHF. The DNA for the CDR3 is TGTGCCTGGGGGACTTCCGGGACAGCCGGAACCCTCCACTTT.

The chain uses TRBV6-5 and TRBJ2-7; tentative D call: TRBD1 (5 bases). This CDR3 comprises 14 residues. V was shortened by 5 bases and J by 3 bases, with 14 bases between the two germline ends. In germline, CDR1 is MNHEY, CDR2 SVGAGI. CDR3 sequence reads: CASSPTLDSYEQYF. The CDR3 region has the DNA TGTGCCAGCAGTCCGACGCTAGACAGCTACGAGCAGTACTTC.

The CDR3 DNA reads TGTGCCAGCAGCGTTGGGACGGGAGGCGGCTACACCTTC. It encodes CASSVGTGGGYTF. This sequence joins TRBV9 and TRBJ1-2; possibly TRBD1 for D (5 bases). V lost 2 bases and J lost 8, with 13 bases in between. The germline gives CDR1 SGDLS, CDR2 YYNGEE. This CDR3 contains 13 residues.